The T cell receptor (beta chain) described here comes from a study of T-cell memory formation after mild COVID-19. V was trimmed by 5 bases and J by 2 bases, leaving 12 bases between them. There are 14 residues in the CDR3. MiXCR, run by TCRdb on the 5' RACE reads, gives a single entry per CDR3 protein. Found here are under 250,000 distinct CDR3 sequences, 9% to 10% of them singletons; the top ten hold 3.5% to 4%. This clonotype has more than one count but fewer than ten. V is TRBV12-3 or TRBV12-4 and J is TRBJ1-1; no firm D call. The source is a man younger than 35 who had mild COVID-19 (a few samples of this study predate the infection). Cell type and time point are not known. Sequencing was carried out using PBMCs or a T cell subset sorted from them (not recorded which). CDR3 DNA sequence: TGTGCCAGCAGTCTTATTTCGGGAAACACTGAAGCTTTCTTT. Translating it yields CASSLISGNTEAFF.